This record covers a single TCR beta chain. As yet, its antigen is unknown. The V gene's germline CDR1 is LNHDA and CDR2 SQIVND (reference sequence). V lost 3 bases and J lost 2, with 10 bases in between. This CDR3 is built from 14 residues. The data derive from a study of vaccination effects on CD4 cells after COVID-19. The wider study: Sampling occurred a median 72 days post second dose, range 14 to 241.

Peptide-pool stimulation followed by sequencing identified expanded antigen-specific CD4+ clonotypes in the ViraFEST assay. The culture ran for nine to ten days, and then CD4+ T cells were isolated. The participants, recipients of two vaccine doses, got either BNT162b2 or mRNA-1273. Two million PBMC were placed in each well, which was supplemented with roughly 9.1 IU/ml IL-2 and approximately 10 ug/ml peptides. Libraries were prepared by immunoSEQ multiplex PCR; TCRdb keeps only in-frame clonotypes and omits some of them. In the table there are about 22,000 clones, roughly three quarters of which are singletons.

Material: CD4+ T cells from PBMCs cultured with SARS-CoV-2 spike peptides, obtained after COVID-19 vaccination. The chain couples TRBV19 to TRBJ2-5, with D hard to call. The clonotype originates from a human donor who received a COVID-19 vaccine. As DNA, the CDR3 is TGTGCCAGTAGTATCAGCGATCGGCAAGAGACCCAGTACTTC. Amino acid sequence: CASSISDRQETQYF.